This entry describes one T cell receptor (beta chain). Primers included in the PCR were 60 Vbeta and 13 Jbeta primers. Some clones are missing from TCRdb's copy, which holds only in-frame ones; the method was immunoSEQ multiplex PCR. The table has around 170,000 clones, roughly 80% seen once; the top ten hold around 3%. This entry comes from a study of cytomegalovirus exposure and HLA in healthy donors. Study summary: Early released data had tens of millions of unique TCRs, all coming from HLA-typed donors.

The sequenced sample was PBMCs. The receptor's source is a woman aged 45-65 years in good health and CMV-seropositive.

The CDR3 DNA follows: TGTGCCAGCCGTGGCCGGGTTAGTCAGCCCCAGCATTTT. Translation: CASRGRVSQPQHF. The rearrangement uses TRBV6-6 and TRBJ1-5; no definite D call. Trimming cost V 8 bases and J 6 bases, with 14 bases left between them. The CDR3 runs 13 residues. Germline-derived CDR1 and CDR2 are MNHNY and SVGAGI (reference sequence).